This T cell receptor (beta chain) was profiled in a study of Ad26.COV2.S vaccination and SARS-CoV-2 variants. Study-wide results and limits: Breadth and depth estimates from TCRs may understate total T cell responses.

This clone occurred once. No antigen is known for it. The method was immunoSEQ multiplex PCR; TCRdb's version includes in-frame clones alone and lacks a portion of them. The sample consists of about 460,000 clones, 89% of them appearing once. Stated treatment: around 19 received Ad26.COV2.S at low or high dose, single or two shots; five or six received placebo; per-sample allocation not given. Sampling was done on day 63 after the first vaccine or placebo injection. V was cut by 5 bases and J by 4 bases, with 12 bases left in between. This CDR3 contains 14 residues. CDR1 and CDR2 (germline): LNHDA, SQIVND (reference sequence).

This material consisted of peripheral blood, taken in a trial of Ad26.COV2.S vaccine versus placebo. This clonotype was obtained from a person aged 18 to 65 who received the Ad26.COV2.S COVID-19 vaccine or a placebo. The chain links TRBV19 to TRBJ1-5, with D uncertain. For the CDR3, the DNA is TGTGCCAGTAGTTCTGGACGGAGAAATCAGCCCCAGCATTTT. Protein product: CASSSGRRNQPQHF.